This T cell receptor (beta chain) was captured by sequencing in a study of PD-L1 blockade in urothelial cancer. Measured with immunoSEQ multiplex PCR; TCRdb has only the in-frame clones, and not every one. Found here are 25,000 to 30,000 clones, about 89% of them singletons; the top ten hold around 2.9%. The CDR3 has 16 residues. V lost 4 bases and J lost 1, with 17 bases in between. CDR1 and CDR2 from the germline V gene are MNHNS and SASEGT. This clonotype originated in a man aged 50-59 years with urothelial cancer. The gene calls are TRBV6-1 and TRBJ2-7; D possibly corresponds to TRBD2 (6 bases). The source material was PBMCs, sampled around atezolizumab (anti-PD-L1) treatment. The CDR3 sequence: CASSAPGTRGSYEQYF. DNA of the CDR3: TGTGCCAGCAGTGCTCCCGGGACTCGGGGATCCTACGAGCAGTACTTC.